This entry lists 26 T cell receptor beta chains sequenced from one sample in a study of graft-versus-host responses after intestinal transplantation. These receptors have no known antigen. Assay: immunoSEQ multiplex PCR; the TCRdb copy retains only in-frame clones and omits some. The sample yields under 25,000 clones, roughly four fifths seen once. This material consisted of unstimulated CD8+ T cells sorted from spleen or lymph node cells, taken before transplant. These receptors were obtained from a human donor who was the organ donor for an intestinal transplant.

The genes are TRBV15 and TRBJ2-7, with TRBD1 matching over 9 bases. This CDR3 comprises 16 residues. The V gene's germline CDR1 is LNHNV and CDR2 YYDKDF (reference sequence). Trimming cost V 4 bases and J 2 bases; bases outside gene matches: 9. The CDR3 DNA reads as TGTGCCACCAGCACAGCGGCCGGGACAGGGACCTACGAGCAGTACTTC. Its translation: CATSTAAGTGTYEQYF.

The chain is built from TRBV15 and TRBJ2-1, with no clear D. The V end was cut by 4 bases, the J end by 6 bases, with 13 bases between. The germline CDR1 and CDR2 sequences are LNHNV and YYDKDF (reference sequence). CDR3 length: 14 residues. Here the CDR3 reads CATSKSPWGNEQFF. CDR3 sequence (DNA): TGTGCCACCAGCAAATCTCCGTGGGGCAATGAGCAGTTCTTC.

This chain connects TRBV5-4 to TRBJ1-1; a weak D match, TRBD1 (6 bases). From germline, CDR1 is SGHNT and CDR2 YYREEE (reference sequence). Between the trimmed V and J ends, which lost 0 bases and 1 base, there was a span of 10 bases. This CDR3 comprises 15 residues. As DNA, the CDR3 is TGTGCCAGCAGCTTGGACAGGGCCCCGAACACTGAAGCTTTCTTT. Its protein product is CASSLDRAPNTEAFF.

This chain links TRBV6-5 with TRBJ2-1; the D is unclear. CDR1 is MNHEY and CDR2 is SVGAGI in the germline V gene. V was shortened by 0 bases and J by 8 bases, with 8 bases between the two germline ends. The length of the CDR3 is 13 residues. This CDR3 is CASSYSNGDEQFF. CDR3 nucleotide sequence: TGTGCCAGCAGTTACTCGAATGGAGATGAGCAGTTCTTC.

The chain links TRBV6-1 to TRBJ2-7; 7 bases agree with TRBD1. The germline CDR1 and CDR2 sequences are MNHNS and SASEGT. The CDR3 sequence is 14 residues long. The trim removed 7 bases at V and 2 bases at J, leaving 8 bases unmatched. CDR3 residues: CASTDRVATYEQYF. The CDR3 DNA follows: TGTGCCAGCACTGACAGGGTCGCTACCTACGAGCAGTACTTC.

The CDR3 sequence is CASSSYTGELFF. CDR3 bases: TGTGCCAGTAGTTCTTACACCGGGGAGCTGTTTTTT. V gene TRBV19 combines with J gene TRBJ2-2; no definite D call. The ends were cut back, 5 bases at V and 3 bases at J, with 4 bases in the middle. CDR3 length: 12 residues. In germline, CDR1 is LNHDA, CDR2 SQIVND (reference sequence).

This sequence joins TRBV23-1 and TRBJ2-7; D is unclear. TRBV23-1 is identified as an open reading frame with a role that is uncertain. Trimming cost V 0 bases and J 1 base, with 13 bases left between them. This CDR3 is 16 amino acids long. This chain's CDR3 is CASSQSLQTESYEQYF. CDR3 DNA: TGCGCCAGCAGTCAATCCCTTCAGACCGAATCCTACGAGCAGTACTTC.

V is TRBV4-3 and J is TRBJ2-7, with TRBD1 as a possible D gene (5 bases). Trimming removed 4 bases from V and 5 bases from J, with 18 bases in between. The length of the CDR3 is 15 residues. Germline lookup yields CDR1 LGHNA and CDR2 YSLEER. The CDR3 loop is CASSRERGIGDEQYF. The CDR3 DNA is TGCGCCAGCAGCCGCGAAAGGGGTATAGGGGACGAGCAGTACTTC.

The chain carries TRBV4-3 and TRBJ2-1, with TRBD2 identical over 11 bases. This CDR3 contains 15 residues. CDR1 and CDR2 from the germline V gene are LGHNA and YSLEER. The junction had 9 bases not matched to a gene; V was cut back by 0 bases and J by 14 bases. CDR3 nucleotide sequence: TGCGCCAGCAGCCAAGATCTTAGCGGGGGGGCCTCGGAGTTCTTC. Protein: CASSQDLSGGASEFF.

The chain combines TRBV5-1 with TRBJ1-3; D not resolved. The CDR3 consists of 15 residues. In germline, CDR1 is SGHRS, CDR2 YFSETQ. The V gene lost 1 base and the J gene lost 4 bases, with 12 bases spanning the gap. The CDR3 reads CASSLTQPDGNTIYF. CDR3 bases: TGCGCCAGCAGCTTGACACAGCCTGACGGAAACACCATATATTTT.

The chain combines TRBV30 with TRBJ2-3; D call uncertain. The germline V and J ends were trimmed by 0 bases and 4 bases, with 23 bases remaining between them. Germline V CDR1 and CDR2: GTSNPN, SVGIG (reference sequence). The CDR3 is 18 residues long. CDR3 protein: CAWSVEDWPPGRPDTQYF. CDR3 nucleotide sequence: TGTGCCTGGAGTGTAGAGGATTGGCCTCCCGGTCGTCCAGATACGCAGTATTTT.

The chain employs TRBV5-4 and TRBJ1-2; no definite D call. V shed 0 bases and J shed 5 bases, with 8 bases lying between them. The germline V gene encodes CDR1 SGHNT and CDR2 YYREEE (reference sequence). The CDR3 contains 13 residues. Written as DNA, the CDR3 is TGTGCCAGCAGCTTGGCCGGGGAGTATGGCTACACCTTC. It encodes CASSLAGEYGYTF.

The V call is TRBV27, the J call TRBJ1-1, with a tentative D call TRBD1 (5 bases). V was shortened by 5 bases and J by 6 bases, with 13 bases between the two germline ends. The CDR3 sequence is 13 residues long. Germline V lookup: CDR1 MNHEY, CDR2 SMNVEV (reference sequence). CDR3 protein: CASSLGRRSEAFF. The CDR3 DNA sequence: TGTGCCAGCAGTCTGGGGCGAAGGTCTGAAGCTTTCTTT.

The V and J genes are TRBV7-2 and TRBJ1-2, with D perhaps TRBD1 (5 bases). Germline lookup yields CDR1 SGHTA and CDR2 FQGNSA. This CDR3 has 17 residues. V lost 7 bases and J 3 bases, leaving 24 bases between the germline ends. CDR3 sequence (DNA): TGTGCCAGCAACTCGGCATATCGGGCAGGGAGCGACTATGGCTACACCTTC. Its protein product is CASNSAYRAGSDYGYTF.

CDR3 DNA: TGTGCCTGGAAACCCCGTCGGGGGGTCATGAACACTGAAGCTTTCTTT. Amino acid sequence: CAWKPRRGVMNTEAFF. The gene calls are TRBV30 and TRBJ1-1; maybe TRBD1 (5 bases). The germline V gene has CDR1 GTSNPN and CDR2 SVGIG (reference sequence). The CDR3 length is 16 residues. V lost 4 bases, J lost 0 bases, and 18 bases lay in between. Together with reference TRBV30 and TRBJ1-1, the CDR3 gives the full variable domain: SQTIHQWPATLVQPVGSPLSLECTVEGTSNPNLYWYRQAAGRGLQLLFYSVGIGQISSEVPQNLSASRPQDRQFILSSKKLLLSDSGFYLCAWKPRRGVMNTEAFFGQGTRLTVV.

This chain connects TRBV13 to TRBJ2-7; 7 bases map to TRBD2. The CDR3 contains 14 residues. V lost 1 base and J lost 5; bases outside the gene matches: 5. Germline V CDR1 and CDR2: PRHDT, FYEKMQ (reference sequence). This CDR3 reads CASSLAGGFHEQYF. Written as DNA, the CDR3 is TGTGCCAGCAGCTTAGCGGGAGGATTCCACGAGCAGTACTTC.

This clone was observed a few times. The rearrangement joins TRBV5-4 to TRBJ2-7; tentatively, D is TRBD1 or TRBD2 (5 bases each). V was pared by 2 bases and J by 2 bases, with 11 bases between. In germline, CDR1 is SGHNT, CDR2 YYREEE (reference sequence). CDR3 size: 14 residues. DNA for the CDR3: TGTGCCAGCAGCTTAGGGGACGGAGCCTACGAGCAGTACTTC. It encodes CASSLGDGAYEQYF.

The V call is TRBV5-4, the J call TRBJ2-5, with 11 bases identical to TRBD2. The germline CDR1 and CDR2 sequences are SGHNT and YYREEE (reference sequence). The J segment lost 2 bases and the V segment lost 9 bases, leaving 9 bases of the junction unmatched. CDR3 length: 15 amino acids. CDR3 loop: CAIGDLAGGQETQYF. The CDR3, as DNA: TGTGCCATCGGGGATTTAGCGGGGGGGCAAGAGACCCAGTACTTC.

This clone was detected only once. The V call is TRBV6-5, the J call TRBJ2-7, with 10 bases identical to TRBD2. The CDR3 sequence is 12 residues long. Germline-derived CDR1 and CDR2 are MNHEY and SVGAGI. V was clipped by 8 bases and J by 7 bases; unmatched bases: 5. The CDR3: CASSLAGEEQYF. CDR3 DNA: TGTGCCAGCTCTCTAGCGGGAGAAGAGCAGTACTTC.

The CDR3 DNA follows: TGTGCCAGTAACGCAGGATACACTGAAGCTTTCTTT. Protein: CASNAGYTEAFF. The rearrangement joins TRBV19 to TRBJ1-1, with D hard to call. CDR1 is LNHDA and CDR2 is SQIVND in the germline V gene (reference sequence). The germline V and J ends were trimmed by 7 bases and 3 bases, with 9 bases remaining between them. CDR3 length: 12 residues.

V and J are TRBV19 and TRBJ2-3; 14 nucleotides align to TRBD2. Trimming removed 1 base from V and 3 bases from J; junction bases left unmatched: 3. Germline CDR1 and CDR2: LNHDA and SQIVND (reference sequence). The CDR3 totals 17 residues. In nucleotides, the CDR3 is TGTGCCAGTAGTATAGCCGGGACTAGCGGGAGTACAGATACGCAGTATTTT. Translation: CASSIAGTSGSTDTQYF.

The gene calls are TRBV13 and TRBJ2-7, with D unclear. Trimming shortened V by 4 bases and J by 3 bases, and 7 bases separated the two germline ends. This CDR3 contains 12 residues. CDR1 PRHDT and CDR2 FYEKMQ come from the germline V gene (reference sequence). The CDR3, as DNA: TGTGCCAGCAGCTCCACGTACTACGAGCAGTACTTC. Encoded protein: CASSSTYYEQYF. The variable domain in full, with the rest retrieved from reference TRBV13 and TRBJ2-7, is AAGVIQSPRHLIKEKRETATLKCYPIPRHDTVYWYQQGPGQDPQFLISFYEKMQSDKGSIPDRFSAQQFSDYHSELNMSSLELGDSALYFCASSSTYYEQYFGPGTRLTVT.

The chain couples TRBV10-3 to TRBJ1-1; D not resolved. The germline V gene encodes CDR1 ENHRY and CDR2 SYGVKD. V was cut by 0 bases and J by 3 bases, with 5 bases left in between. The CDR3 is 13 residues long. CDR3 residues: CAISESKDTEAFF. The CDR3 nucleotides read TGTGCCATCAGTGAGTCGAAGGACACTGAAGCTTTCTTT.

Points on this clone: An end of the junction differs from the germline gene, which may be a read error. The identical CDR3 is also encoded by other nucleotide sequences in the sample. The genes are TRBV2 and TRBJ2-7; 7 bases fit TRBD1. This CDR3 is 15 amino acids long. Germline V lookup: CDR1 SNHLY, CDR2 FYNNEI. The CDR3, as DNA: TGCGCCAGCAGTGAGCGACAGGGATACTCCTACGAGCAGTACTTC. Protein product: CASSERQGYSYEQYF.

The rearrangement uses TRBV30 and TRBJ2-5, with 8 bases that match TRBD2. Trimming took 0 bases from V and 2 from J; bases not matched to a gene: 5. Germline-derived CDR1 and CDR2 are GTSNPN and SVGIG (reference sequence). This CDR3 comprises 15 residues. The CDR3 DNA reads TGTGCCTGGAGTGTACAACTAGCGGTTCAAGAGACCCAGTACTTC. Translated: CAWSVQLAVQETQYF. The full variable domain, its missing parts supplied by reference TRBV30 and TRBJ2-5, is SQTIHQWPATLVQPVGSPLSLECTVEGTSNPNLYWYRQAAGRGLQLLFYSVGIGQISSEVPQNLSASRPQDRQFILSSKKLLLSDSGFYLCAWSVQLAVQETQYFGPGTRLLVL.

This CDR3 is CSGRTSGRGGKFF. DNA of the CDR3: TGCAGCGGGCGAACTAGCGGGAGGGGAGGGAAGTTCTTC. The chain links TRBV29-1 to TRBJ2-1, with 13 bases matching TRBD2. The ends lost 7 bases at V and 14 bases at J; junction bases unmatched: 11. CDR3 length: 13 residues. Germline CDR1 SQVTM, CDR2 ANQGSEA.